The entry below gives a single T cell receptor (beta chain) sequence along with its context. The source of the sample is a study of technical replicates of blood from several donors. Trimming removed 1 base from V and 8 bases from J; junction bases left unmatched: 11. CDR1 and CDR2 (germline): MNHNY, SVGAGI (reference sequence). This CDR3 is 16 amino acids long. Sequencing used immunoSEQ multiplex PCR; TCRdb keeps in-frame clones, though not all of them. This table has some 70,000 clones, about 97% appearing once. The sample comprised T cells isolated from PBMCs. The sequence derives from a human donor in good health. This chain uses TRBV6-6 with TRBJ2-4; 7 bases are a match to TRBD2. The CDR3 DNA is TGTGCCAGCAGTTACTTCCCTTCGTCTGCGGGGGACATTCAGTACTTC. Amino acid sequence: CASSYFPSSAGDIQYF.